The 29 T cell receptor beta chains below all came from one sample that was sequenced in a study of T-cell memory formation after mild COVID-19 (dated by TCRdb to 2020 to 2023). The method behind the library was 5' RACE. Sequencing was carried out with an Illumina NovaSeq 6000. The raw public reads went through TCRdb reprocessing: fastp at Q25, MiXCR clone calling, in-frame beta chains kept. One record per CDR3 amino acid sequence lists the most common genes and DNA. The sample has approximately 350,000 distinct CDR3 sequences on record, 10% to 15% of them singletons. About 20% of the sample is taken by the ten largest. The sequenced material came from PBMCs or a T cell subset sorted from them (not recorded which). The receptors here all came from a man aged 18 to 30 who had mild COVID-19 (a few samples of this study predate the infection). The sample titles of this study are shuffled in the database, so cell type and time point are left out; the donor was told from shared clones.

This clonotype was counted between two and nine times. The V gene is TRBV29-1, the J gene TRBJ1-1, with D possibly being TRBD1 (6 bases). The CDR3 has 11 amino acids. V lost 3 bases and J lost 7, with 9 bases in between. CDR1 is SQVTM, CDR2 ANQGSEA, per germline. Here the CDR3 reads CSVEGTLEAFF. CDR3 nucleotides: TGCAGCGTTGAGGGGACACTTGAAGCTTTCTTT.

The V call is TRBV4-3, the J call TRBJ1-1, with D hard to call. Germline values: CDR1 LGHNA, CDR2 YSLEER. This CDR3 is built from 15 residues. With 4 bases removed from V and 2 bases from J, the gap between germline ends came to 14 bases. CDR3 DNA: TGCGCCAGCAGCCCGCGAGTAACAGCTAACACTGAAGCTTTCTTT. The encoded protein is CASSPRVTANTEAFF.

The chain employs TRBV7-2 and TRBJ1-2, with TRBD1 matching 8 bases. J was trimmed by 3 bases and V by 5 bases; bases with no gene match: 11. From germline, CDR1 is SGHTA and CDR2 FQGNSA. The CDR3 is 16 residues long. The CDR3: CASSLSRGRGHYGYTF. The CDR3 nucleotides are TGTGCCAGCAGCCTTTCTAGGGGCAGGGGGCACTATGGCTACACCTTC.

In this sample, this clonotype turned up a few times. The CDR3 sequence: CASSHRDRRNYEQYF. In DNA form, the CDR3 reads TGCGCCAGCAGCCATCGGGACAGGCGCAACTACGAGCAGTACTTC. The J gene is TRBJ2-7, the V gene TRBV4-1, with 8 bases aligning to TRBD1. The ends lost 3 bases at V and 3 bases at J; junction bases unmatched: 7. Germline loops: CDR1 MGHRA, CDR2 YSYEKL. This CDR3 spans 15 amino acids.

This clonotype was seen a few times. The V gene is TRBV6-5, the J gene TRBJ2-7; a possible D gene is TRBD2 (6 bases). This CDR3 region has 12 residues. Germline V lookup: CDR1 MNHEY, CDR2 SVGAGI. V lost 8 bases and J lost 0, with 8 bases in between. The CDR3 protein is CASRGISYEQYF. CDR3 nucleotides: TGTGCCAGCCGGGGGATCTCCTACGAGCAGTACTTC.

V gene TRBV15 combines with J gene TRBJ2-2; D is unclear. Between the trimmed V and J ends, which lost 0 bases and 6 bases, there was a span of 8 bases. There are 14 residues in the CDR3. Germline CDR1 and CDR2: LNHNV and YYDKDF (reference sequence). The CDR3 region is CATSRDVQAGELFF. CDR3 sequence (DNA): TGTGCCACCAGCAGAGATGTGCAGGCCGGGGAGCTGTTTTTT.

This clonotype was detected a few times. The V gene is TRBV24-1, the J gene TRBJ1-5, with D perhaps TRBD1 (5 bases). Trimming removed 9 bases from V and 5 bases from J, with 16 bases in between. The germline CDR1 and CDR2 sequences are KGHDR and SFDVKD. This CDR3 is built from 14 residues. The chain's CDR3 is CATSRFGTDQPQHF. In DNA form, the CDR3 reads TGTGCCACCTCCCGCTTCGGGACCGATCAGCCCCAGCATTTT.

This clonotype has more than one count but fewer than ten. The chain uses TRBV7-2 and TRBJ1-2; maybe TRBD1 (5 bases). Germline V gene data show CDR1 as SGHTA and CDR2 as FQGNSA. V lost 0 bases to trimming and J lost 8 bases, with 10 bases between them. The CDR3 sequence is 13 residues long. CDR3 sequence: CASSLAPGLGYTF. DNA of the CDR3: TGTGCCAGCAGCTTAGCGCCGGGACTCGGCTACACCTTC.

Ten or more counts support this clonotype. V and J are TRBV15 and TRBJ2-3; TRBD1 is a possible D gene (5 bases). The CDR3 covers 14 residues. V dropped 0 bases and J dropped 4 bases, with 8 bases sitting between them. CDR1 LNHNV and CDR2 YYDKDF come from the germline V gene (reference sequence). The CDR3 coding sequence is TGTGCCACCAGCAGAGATCCCAGGGCAGATACGCAGTATTTT. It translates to CATSRDPRADTQYF. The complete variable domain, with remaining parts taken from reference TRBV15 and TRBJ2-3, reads DAMVIQNPRYQVTQFGKPVTLSCSQTLNHNVMYWYQQKSSQAPKLLFHYYDKDFNNEADTPDNFQSRRPNTSFCFLDIRSPGLGDTAMYLCATSRDPRADTQYFGPGTRLTVL.

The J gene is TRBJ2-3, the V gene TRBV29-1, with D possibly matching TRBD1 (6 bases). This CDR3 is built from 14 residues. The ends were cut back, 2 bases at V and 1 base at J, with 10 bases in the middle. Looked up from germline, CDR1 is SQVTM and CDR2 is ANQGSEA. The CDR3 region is CSVERAGGTDTQYF. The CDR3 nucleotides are TGCAGCGTTGAAAGGGCAGGGGGCACAGATACGCAGTATTTT.

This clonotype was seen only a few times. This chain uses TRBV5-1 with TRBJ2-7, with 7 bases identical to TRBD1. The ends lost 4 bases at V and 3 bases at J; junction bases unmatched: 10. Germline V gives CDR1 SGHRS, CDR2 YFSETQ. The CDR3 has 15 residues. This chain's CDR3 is CASSPSPGQIYEQYF. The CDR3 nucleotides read TGCGCCAGCAGCCCGTCACCGGGACAGATCTACGAGCAGTACTTC.

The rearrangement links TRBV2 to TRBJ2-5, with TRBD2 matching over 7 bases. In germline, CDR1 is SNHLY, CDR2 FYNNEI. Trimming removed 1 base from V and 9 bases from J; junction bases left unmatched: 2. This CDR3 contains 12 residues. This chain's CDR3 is CASSEGGGAQYF. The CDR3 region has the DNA TGTGCCAGCAGTGAAGGTGGGGGGGCCCAGTACTTC.

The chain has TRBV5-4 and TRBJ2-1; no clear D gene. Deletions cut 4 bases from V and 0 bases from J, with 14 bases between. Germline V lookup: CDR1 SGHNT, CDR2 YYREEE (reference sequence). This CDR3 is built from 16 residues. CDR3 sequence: CASSTLERSSYNEQFF. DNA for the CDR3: TGTGCCAGCAGCACCTTGGAAAGGAGCTCCTACAATGAGCAGTTCTTC.

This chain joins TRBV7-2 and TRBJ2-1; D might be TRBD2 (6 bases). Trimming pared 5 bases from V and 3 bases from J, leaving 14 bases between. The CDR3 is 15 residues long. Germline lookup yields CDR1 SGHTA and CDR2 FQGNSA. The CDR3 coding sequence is TGTGCCAGCAGCCCAGTGGGGGGTTTCTACAATGAGCAGTTCTTC. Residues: CASSPVGGFYNEQFF.

DNA for the CDR3: TGCGCCAGCAGCCAAGCTGGATATCAGCCCCAGCATTTT. It translates to CASSQAGYQPQHF. This rearrangement joins TRBV4-1 to TRBJ1-5; the D is unclear. CDR3 length equals 13 residues. Germline V gene lookup returns CDR1 MGHRA and CDR2 YSYEKL. Trimming removed 1 base from V and 5 bases from J, with 6 bases in between.

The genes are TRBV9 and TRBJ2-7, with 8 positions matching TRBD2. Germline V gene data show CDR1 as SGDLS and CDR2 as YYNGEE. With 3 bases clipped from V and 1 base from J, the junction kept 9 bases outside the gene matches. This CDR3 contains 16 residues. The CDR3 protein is CASSGAGATPSYEQYF. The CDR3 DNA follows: TGTGCCAGCAGCGGAGCGGGGGCCACTCCATCCTACGAGCAGTACTTC.

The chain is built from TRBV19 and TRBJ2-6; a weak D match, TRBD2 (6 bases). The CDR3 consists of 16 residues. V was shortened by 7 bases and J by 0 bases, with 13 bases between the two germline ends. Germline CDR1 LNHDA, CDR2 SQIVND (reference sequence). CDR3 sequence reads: CASTVADRSGANVLTF. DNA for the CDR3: TGTGCCAGTACGGTAGCGGACCGCTCTGGGGCCAACGTCCTGACTTTC.

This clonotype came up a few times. CDR3 loop: CAISEIGGGKGNTIYF. CDR3 bases: TGTGCCATCAGTGAGATCGGAGGGGGCAAGGGAAACACCATATATTTT. This chain joins TRBV10-3 and TRBJ1-3, with 7 bases that match TRBD1. Looked up from germline, CDR1 is ENHRY and CDR2 is SYGVKD. V lost 2 bases and J lost 4; bases outside the gene matches: 8. The length of the CDR3 is 16 residues.

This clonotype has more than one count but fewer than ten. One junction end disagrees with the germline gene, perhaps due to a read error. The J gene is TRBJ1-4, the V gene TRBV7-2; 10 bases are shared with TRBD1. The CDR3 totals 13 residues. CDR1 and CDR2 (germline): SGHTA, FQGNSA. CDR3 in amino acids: CASSSSPGQGMVF. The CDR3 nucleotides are TGTGCCAGCAGCTCATCTCCGGGACAGGGGATGGTTTTT. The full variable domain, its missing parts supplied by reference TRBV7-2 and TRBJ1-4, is GAGVSQSPSNKVTEKGKDVELRCDPISGHTALYWYRQSLGQGLEFLIYFQGNSAPDKSGLPSDRFSAERTGGSVSTLTIQRTQQEDSAVYLCASSSSPGQGMVFGSGTQLSVL.

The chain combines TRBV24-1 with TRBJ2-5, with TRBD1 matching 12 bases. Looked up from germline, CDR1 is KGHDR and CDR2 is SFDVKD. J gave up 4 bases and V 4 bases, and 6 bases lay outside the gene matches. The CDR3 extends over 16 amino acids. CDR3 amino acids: CATSEHPGQGAETQYF. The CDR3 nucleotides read TGTGCCACCAGTGAACACCCGGGACAGGGGGCAGAGACCCAGTACTTC.

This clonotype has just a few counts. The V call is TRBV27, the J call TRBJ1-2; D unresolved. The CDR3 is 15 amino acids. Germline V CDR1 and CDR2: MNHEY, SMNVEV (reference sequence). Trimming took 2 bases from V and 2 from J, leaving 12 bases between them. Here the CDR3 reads CASSLNGPLNYGYTF. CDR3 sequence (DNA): TGTGCCAGCAGTTTAAACGGGCCCCTGAACTATGGCTACACCTTC.

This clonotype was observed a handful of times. Written as DNA, the CDR3 is TGCGCCAGCAGAGGACTAGTGGGTGGAGATACGCAGTATTTT. Its protein product is CASRGLVGGDTQYF. V gene TRBV5-1 combines with J gene TRBJ2-3, with TRBD2 matching over 7 bases. The CDR3 totals 14 residues. V gave up 5 bases and J gave up 5 bases; unmatched junction bases: 8. Germline CDR1 is SGHRS and CDR2 is YFSETQ.

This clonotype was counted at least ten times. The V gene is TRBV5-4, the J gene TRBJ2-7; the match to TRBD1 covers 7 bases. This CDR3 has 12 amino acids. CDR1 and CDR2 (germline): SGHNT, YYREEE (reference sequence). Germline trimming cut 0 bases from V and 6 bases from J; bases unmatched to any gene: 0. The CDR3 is CASSLDRGEQYF. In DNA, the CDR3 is TGTGCCAGCAGCTTGGACAGGGGCGAGCAGTACTTC. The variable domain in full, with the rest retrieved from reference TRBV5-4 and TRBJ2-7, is ETGVTQSPTHLIKTRGQQVTLRCSSQSGHNTVSWYQQALGQGPQFIFQYYREEENGRGNFPPRFSGLQFPNYSSELNVNALELDDSALYLCASSLDRGEQYFGPGTRLTVT.

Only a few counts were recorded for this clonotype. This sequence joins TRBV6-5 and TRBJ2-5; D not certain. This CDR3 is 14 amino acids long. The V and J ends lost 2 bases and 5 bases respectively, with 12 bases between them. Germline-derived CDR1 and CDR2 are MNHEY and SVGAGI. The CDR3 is CASSYAVHEETQYF. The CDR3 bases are TGTGCCAGCAGTTACGCAGTCCATGAGGAGACCCAGTACTTC.

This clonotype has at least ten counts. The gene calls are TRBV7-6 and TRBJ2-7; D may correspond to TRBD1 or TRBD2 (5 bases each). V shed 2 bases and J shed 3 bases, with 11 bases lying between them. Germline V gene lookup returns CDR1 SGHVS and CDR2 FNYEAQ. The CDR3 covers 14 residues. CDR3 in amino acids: CASSLNRGDYEQYF. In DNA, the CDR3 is TGTGCCAGCAGCTTAAATAGGGGAGACTACGAGCAGTACTTC.

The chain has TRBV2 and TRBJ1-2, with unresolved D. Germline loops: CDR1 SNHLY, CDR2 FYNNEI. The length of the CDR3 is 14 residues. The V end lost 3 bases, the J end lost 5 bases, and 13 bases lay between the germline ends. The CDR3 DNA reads TGTGCCAGCAGTGACCGTGGTACCGGTTATGGCTACACCTTC. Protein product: CASSDRGTGYGYTF.

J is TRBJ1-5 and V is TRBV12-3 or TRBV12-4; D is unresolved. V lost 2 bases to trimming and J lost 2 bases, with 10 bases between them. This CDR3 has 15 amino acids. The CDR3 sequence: CASSLLRVGNQPQHF. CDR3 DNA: TGTGCCAGCAGTTTATTGAGGGTTGGCAATCAGCCCCAGCATTTT.

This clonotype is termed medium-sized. In nucleotides, the CDR3 is TGTGCCAGCAGCCCAAAGACCTCTAGCGGGGGGGCCCGGTCCTACGAGCAGTACTTC. Protein product: CASSPKTSSGGARSYEQYF. The J gene is TRBJ2-7, the V gene TRBV13; 12 bases agree with TRBD2. The CDR3 sequence is 19 residues long. The V gene end was trimmed by 5 bases and the J gene end by 1 base; junction bases not matched to a gene: 15. CDR1 PRHDT and CDR2 FYEKMQ come from the germline V gene (reference sequence).

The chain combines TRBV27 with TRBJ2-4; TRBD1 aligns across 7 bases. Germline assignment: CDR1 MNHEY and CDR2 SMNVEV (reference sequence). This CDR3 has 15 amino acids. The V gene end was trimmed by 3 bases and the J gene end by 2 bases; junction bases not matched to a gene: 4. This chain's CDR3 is CASSLTGTSKNIQYF. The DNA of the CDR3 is TGTGCCAGCAGTTTGACAGGGACCTCCAAAAACATTCAGTACTTC.